This TCR beta chain was profiled in a study of glioma-infiltrating T cells after dendritic cell vaccination. Overall study context: Patients had newly diagnosed or recurrent glioblastoma and received dendritic cell vaccines.

Primers: 60 V beta forward and 13 J beta reverse. Only in-frame clones appear in the TCRdb table, and some are missing; sequencing was by immunoSEQ multiplex PCR. Of 50,000 to 75,000 clones in the sample, about 85% were seen once. This sample's time point: after dendritic cell vaccination, including at tumor progression/relapse. This CDR3 is 12 amino acids long. V dropped 4 bases and J dropped 7 bases, with 14 bases sitting between them. Germline assignment: CDR1 SQVTM and CDR2 ANQGSEA. The chain combines TRBV29-1 with TRBJ2-7; maybe TRBD2 (5 bases). The sequences come from blood, collected after dendritic cell vaccination. The receptor comes from a human donor with glioblastoma. This chain's CDR3 is CSVGAGLGEQYF. Here the CDR3 DNA reads TGCAGCGTTGGGGCGGGCCTGGGAGAGCAGTACTTC.